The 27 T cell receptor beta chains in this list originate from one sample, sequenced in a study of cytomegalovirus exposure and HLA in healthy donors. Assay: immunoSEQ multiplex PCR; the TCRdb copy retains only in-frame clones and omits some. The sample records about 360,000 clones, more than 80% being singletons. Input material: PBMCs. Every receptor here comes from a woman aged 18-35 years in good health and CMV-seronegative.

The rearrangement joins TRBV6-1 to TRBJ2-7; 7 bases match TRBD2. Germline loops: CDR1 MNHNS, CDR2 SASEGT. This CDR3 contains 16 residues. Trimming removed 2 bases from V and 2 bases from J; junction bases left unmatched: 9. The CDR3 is CASSEKSGSGPYEQYF. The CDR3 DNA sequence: TGTGCCAGCAGTGAAAAGAGCGGTAGCGGGCCCTACGAGCAGTACTTC.

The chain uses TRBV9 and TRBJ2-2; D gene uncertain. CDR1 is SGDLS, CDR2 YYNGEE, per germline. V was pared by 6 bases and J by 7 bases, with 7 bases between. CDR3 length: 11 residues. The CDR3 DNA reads TGTGCCAGCAAAAGTAGCGGGGAGCTGTTTTTT. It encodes CASKSSGELFF.

This chain's CDR3 is CASSVAGGANEKLFF. The CDR3 DNA reads as TGTGCCAGCAGTGTGGCAGGGGGCGCAAATGAAAAACTGTTTTTT. This chain uses TRBV2 with TRBJ1-4, with 8 bases matching TRBD1. The CDR3 covers 15 residues. CDR1 is SNHLY, CDR2 FYNNEI, per germline. J gave up 5 bases and V 4 bases, and 6 bases lay outside the gene matches.

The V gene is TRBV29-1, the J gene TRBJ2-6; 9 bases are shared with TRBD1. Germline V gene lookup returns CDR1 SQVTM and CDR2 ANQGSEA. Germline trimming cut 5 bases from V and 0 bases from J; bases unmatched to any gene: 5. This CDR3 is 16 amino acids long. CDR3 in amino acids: CSVRDRVLSGANVLTF. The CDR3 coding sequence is TGCAGCGTTCGGGACAGGGTTCTCTCTGGGGCCAACGTCCTGACTTTC.

The CDR3 coding sequence is TGTGCCAGCAGGGCGGGGGCAGGGAGGTCTCCCTACGAGCAGTACTTC. Its translation: CASRAGAGRSPYEQYF. V and J are TRBV27 and TRBJ2-7; possibly TRBD2 for D (7 bases). The germline V gene has CDR1 MNHEY and CDR2 SMNVEV (reference sequence). The CDR3 consists of 16 residues. V gave up 6 bases and J gave up 2 bases, with 20 bases separating them.

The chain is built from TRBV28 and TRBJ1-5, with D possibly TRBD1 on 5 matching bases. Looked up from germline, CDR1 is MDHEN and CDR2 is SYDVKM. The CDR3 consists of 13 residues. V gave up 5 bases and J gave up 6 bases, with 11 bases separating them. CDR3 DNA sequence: TGTGCCAGCAGTACCCCAGGGTCTCAGCCCCAGCATTTT. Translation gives CASSTPGSQPQHF. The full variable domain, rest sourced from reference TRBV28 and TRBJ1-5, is DVKVTQSSRYLVKRTGEKVFLECVQDMDHENMFWYRQDPGLGLRLIYFSYDVKMKEKGDIPEGYSVSREKKERFSLILESASTNQTSMYLCASSTPGSQPQHFGDGTRLSIL.

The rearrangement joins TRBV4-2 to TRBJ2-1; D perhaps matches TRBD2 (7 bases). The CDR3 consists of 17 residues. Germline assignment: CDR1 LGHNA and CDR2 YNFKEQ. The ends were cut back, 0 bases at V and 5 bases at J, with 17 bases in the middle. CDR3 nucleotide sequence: TGTGCCAGCAGCCAAGATTTCAGGGGAGGGGCCCACAATGAGCAGTTCTTC. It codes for CASSQDFRGGAHNEQFF.

The CDR3 DNA follows: TGTGCCAGCAGCAAAAACGCCGACAGTCCCTACGAGCAGTACTTC. It yields the protein CASSKNADSPYEQYF. V gene TRBV11-3 combines with J gene TRBJ2-7; TRBD1 might be the D (5 bases). The CDR3 consists of 15 residues. Trimming pared 5 bases from V and 2 bases from J, leaving 16 bases between. Germline V gene sequence: CDR1 SGHNT, CDR2 YENEEA.

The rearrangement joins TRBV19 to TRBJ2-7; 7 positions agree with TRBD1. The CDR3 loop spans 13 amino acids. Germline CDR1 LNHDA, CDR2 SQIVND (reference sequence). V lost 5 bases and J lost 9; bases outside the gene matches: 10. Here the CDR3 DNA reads TGTGCCAGTAGTTCTCGGGACAGATCTGGGCAGTACTTC. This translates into CASSSRDRSGQYF.

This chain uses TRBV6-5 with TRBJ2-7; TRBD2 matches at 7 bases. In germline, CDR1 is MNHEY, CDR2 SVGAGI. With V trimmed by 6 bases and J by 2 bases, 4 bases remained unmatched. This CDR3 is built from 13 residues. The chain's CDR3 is CASSPAGAYEQYF. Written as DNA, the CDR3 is TGTGCCAGCAGCCCCGCGGGGGCCTACGAGCAGTACTTC.

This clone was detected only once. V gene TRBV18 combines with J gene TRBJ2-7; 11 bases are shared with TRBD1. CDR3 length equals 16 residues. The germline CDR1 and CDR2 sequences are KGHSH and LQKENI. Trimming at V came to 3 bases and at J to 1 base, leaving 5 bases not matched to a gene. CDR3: CASSPRTGGSSYEQYF. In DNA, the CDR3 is TGTGCCAGCTCACCCCGGACAGGGGGCAGTTCCTACGAGCAGTACTTC.

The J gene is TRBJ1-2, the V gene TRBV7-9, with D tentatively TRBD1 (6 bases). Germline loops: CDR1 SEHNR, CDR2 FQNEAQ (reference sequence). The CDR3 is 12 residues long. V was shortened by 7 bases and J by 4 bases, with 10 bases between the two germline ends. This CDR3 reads CASTRGGYGYTF. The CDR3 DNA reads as TGTGCCAGCACCAGGGGCGGCTATGGCTACACCTTC.

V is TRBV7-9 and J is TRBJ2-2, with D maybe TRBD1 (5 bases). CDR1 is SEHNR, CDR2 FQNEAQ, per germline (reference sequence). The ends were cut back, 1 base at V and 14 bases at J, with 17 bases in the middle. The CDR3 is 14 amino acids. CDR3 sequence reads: CASSLEGRMDTLFF. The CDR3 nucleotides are TGTGCCAGCAGCTTAGAGGGTCGAATGGACACACTGTTTTTT.

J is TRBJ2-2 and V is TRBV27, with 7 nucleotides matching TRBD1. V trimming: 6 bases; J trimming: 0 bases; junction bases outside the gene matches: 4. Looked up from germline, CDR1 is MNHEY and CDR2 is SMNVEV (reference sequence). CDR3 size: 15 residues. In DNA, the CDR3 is TGTGCCAGCAGGCCCGGACAGGCGAACACCGGGGAGCTGTTTTTT. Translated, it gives CASRPGQANTGELFF.

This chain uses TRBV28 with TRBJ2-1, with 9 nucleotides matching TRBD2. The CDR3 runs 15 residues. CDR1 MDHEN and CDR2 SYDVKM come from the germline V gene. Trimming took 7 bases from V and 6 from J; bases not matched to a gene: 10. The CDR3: CASTYSGRHANEQFF. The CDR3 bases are TGTGCCAGCACCTATAGCGGGAGACACGCCAATGAGCAGTTCTTC.

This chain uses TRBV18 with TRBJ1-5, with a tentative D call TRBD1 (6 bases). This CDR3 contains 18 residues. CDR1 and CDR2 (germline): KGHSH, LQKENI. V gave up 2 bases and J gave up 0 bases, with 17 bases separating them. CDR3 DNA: TGTGCCAGCTCACCAGTATCACAGGGAGATTATAGCAATCAGCCCCAGCATTTT. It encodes CASSPVSQGDYSNQPQHF.

The chain's CDR3 is CAISLGDNQPQHF. In nucleotides, the CDR3 is TGTGCCATCAGTTTAGGGGATAATCAGCCCCAGCATTTT. The gene calls are TRBV10-3 and TRBJ1-5; TRBD1 is a possible D gene (5 bases). The germline CDR1 and CDR2 sequences are ENHRY and SYGVKD. The CDR3 has 13 amino acids. V was trimmed by 5 bases and J by 4 bases, leaving 9 bases between them.

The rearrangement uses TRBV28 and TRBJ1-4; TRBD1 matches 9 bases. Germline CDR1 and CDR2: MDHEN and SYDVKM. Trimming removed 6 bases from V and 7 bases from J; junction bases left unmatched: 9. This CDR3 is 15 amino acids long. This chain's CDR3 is CASRAGTGPPEKLFF. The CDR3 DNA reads TGTGCCAGCAGGGCGGGGACAGGGCCGCCTGAAAAACTGTTTTTT.

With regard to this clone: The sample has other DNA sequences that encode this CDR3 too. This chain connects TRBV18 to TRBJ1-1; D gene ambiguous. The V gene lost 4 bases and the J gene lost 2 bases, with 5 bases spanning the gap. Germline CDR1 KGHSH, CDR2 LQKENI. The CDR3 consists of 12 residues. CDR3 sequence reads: CASSLLNTEAFF. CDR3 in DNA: TGTGCCAGCTCACTCCTCAACACTGAAGCTTTCTTT.

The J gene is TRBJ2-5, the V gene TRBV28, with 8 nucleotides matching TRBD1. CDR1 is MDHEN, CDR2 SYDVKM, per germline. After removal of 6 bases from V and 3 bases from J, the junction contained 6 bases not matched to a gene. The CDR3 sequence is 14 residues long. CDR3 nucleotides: TGTGCCAGCAGACCGGGACAGGCCGAAGAGACCCAGTACTTC. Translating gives CASRPGQAEETQYF.

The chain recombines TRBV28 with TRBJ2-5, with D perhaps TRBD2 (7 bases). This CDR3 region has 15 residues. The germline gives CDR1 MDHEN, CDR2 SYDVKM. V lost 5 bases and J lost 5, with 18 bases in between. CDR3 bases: TGTGCCAGCAGTCGGGGGGCCCGAACGGGCGAGACCCAGTACTTC. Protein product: CASSRGARTGETQYF.

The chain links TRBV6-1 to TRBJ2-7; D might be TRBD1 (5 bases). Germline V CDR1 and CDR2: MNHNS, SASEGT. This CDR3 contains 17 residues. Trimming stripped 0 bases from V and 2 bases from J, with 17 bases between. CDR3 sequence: CASSEARLGAGPYEQYF. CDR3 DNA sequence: TGTGCCAGCAGTGAAGCTCGGTTAGGGGCAGGTCCCTACGAGCAGTACTTC.

CDR3 in DNA: TGTGCCAGCAGAGGACAGGGGGGTGGCTACACCTTC. Encoded protein: CASRGQGGGYTF. The J gene is TRBJ1-2, the V gene TRBV27; TRBD1 matches 10 bases. Germline-derived CDR1 and CDR2 are MNHEY and SMNVEV (reference sequence). J lost 7 bases, V lost 6 bases, and 2 bases had no gene match. This CDR3 is built from 12 residues.

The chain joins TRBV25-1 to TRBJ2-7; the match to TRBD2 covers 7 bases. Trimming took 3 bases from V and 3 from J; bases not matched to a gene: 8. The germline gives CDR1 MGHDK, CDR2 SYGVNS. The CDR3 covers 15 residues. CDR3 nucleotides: TGTGCCAGCAGTGAGGGTTGGGGGGGATACTACGAGCAGTACTTC. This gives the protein CASSEGWGGYYEQYF.

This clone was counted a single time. The CDR3, as DNA: TGTGCCAGCAGTTTCGGACAGTCCTATGGCTACACCTTC. It is translated as CASSFGQSYGYTF. V is TRBV6-5 and J is TRBJ1-2; possible D gene TRBD1, 6 bases. The CDR3 has 13 residues. V dropped 4 bases and J dropped 4 bases, with 10 bases sitting between them. The germline V gene encodes CDR1 MNHEY and CDR2 SVGAGI.

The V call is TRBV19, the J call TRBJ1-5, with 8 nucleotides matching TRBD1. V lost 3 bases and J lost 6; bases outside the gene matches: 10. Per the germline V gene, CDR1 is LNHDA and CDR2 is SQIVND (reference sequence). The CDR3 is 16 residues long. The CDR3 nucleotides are TGTGCCAGTAGTATCCCCGGACAGGGAGGTTTTCAGCCCCAGCATTTT. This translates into CASSIPGQGGFQPQHF.

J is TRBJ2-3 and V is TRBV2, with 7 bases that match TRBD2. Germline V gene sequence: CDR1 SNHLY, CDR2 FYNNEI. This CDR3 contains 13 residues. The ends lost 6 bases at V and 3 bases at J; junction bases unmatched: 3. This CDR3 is CASRVGGTDTQYF. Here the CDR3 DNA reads TGTGCCAGCAGGGTGGGGGGGACAGATACGCAGTATTTT.